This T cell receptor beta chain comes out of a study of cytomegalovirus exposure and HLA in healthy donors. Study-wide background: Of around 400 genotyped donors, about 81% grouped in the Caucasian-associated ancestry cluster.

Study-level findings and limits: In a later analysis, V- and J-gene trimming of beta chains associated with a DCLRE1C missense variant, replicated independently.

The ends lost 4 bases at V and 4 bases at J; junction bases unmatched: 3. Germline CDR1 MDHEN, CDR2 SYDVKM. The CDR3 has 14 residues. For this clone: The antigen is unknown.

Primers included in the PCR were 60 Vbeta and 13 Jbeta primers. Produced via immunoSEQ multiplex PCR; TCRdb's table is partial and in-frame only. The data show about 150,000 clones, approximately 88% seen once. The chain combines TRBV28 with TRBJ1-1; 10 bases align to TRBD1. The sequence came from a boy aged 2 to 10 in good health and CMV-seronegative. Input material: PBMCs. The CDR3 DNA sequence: TGTGCCAGCAGTTACCGGGACAGGGGCACTGAAGCTTTCTTT. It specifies CASSYRDRGTEAFF.